Shown below are 2 T cell receptor beta chains from a single sample sequenced in a study of cytomegalovirus exposure and HLA in healthy donors. The protocol was immunoSEQ multiplex PCR, while the TCRdb copy is restricted to in-frame clones and leaves out a portion. The profile shows over 200,000 clones, about nine tenths of them singletons. Sample: PBMCs. These receptors were taken from a woman aged 18-35 years in good health and CMV-seropositive.

About this clone: Germline is not matched at one junction end, which may reflect a read error. The chain couples TRBV7-7 to TRBJ2-1; D is perhaps TRBD1 or TRBD2 (5 bases each). The germline CDR1 and CDR2 sequences are SSHAT and FNYEAQ (reference sequence). The length of the CDR3 is 13 residues. The CDR3 sequence is CASSLAQGYEQFF. For the CDR3, the DNA is TGTGCTAGCAGCTTAGCGCAGGGCTATGAGCAGTTCTTC.

This clone was recorded once. The chain employs TRBV30 and TRBJ1-5; 9 bases are shared with TRBD1. The germline CDR1 and CDR2 sequences are GTSNPN and SVGIG (reference sequence). The J segment lost 3 bases and the V segment lost 4 bases, leaving 10 bases of the junction unmatched. CDR3 size: 16 residues. Written as DNA, the CDR3 is TGTGCCTGGAAACGGGCGGGACAGGGCGACAATCAGCCCCAGCATTTT. Translation: CAWKRAGQGDNQPQHF.